This TCR beta chain is from a study of cytomegalovirus exposure and HLA in healthy donors. Primers included in the PCR were 60 Vbeta and 13 Jbeta primers. Libraries were prepared by immunoSEQ multiplex PCR; TCRdb keeps only in-frame clonotypes and omits some of them. This repertoire shows some 160,000 clones, about two thirds found once; its top ten account for approximately 2%. To note about this clone: What it binds is unknown.

Study conclusions and caveats: In a later analysis, specific HLA alleles were associated with about 18,000 TCR beta sequences at a 0.05 false discovery rate.

Germline V gives CDR1 PRHDT, CDR2 FYEKMQ (reference sequence). Trimming shortened V by 3 bases and J by 2 bases, and 15 bases separated the two germline ends. The CDR3 extends over 16 amino acids. This TCR was recovered from a middle-aged man in good health and CMV-seronegative. The V gene is TRBV13, the J gene TRBJ2-3; TRBD2 might be the D (7 bases). Sequenced sample: PBMCs. CDR3 region: CASSFGGPGTTDTQYF. CDR3 coding DNA: TGTGCCAGCAGCTTCGGGGGGCCGGGAACCACAGATACGCAGTATTTT.